What follows are 31 T cell receptor beta chains derived from one specimen sequenced in a study of neurological immune-mediated disorders. MiXCR was run by TCRdb on the 5' RACE reads, yielding one entry per CDR3 protein. The sample lists approximately 30,000 distinct CDR3 sequences, just over 6.5% seen once, with about 9% in the top ten. Input material: PBMCs. These receptors were taken from a woman in her 50s in good health.

This clonotype was picked up many times. The chain uses TRBV18 and TRBJ2-3, with 13 bases identical to TRBD2. V shed 3 bases, J shed 2 bases, and the junction held 2 bases outside the gene matches. The CDR3 extends over 16 amino acids. Germline V gives CDR1 KGHSH, CDR2 LQKENI. The CDR3 bases are TGTGCCAGCTCACCGGGACTAGCGGGGCTCACAGATACGCAGTATTTT. The encoded protein is CASSPGLAGLTDTQYF.

There are many counts of this clonotype. The chain employs TRBV20-1 and TRBJ2-3; 10 nucleotides align to TRBD2. Losses at the gene ends were 6 bases for V and 2 bases for J; bases not matched to a gene: 8. CDR1 is DFQATT and CDR2 is SNEGSKA in the germline V gene (reference sequence). The CDR3 has 15 residues. CDR3 in amino acids: CSAILAGLNTDTQYF. The CDR3, as DNA: TGCAGTGCGATACTAGCGGGATTAAACACAGATACGCAGTATTTT.

This clonotype was found many times. The chain couples TRBV20-1 to TRBJ2-7; 10 bases agree with TRBD2. V gave up 6 bases and J gave up 5 bases; unmatched junction bases: 25. Germline CDR1 is DFQATT and CDR2 is SNEGSKA (reference sequence). The CDR3 is 19 residues long. CDR3 bases: TGCAGTGCCACGCCCCGGGGTGCTAGCGGGAGCCTGAGTAGCCACGAGCAGTACTTC. It translates to CSATPRGASGSLSSHEQYF.

This clonotype was seen repeatedly, ten times or more. The chain recombines TRBV7-8 with TRBJ2-1; either TRBD1 or TRBD2 may supply D (5 bases each). V gave up 4 bases and J gave up 10 bases, with 14 bases separating them. This CDR3 contains 13 residues. The germline V gene encodes CDR1 SGHVS and CDR2 FQNEAQ. The CDR3 spells CASSYSRGAEQFF. The DNA for the CDR3 is TGTGCCAGCAGCTACTCCAGAGGGGCCGAGCAGTTCTTC.

This clonotype was recorded many times. The chain joins TRBV7-2 to TRBJ2-2; TRBD1 agrees at 9 bases. The length of the CDR3 is 15 residues. With V trimmed by 5 bases and J by 6 bases, 7 bases remained unmatched. Germline V gene data show CDR1 as SGHTA and CDR2 as FQGNSA. The CDR3 DNA sequence: TGTGCCAGCAGCCGGGACAGGGCTAATGCCGGGGAGCTGTTTTTT. Translating it yields CASSRDRANAGELFF.

This clonotype was recorded many times. This chain uses TRBV7-9 with TRBJ2-3, with TRBD1 matching 8 bases. This CDR3 region has 15 residues. J lost 1 base, V lost 5 bases, and 5 bases had no gene match. Looked up from germline, CDR1 is SEHNR and CDR2 is FQNEAQ (reference sequence). The DNA for the CDR3 is TGTGCCAGCAGCGTAACAGGGGGAGGCACAGATACGCAGTATTTT. Amino acid sequence: CASSVTGGGTDTQYF.

The table lists this clonotype with many counts. The gene calls are TRBV9 and TRBJ2-7; TRBD2 agrees at 9 bases. The CDR3 loop spans 15 amino acids. CDR1 is SGDLS and CDR2 is YYNGEE in the germline V gene. J was trimmed by 2 bases and V by 0 bases; bases with no gene match: 3. The CDR3 is CASSVASGGPYEQYF. The DNA of the CDR3 is TGTGCCAGCAGCGTAGCCAGCGGGGGGCCCTACGAGCAGTACTTC.

At least ten counts were recorded for this clonotype. The rearrangement links TRBV27 to TRBJ1-4; TRBD1 is a possible D gene (6 bases). The CDR3 spans 14 residues. The germline V gene encodes CDR1 MNHEY and CDR2 SMNVEV (reference sequence). Between the trimmed V and J ends, which lost 3 bases and 8 bases, there was a span of 13 bases. CDR3 sequence reads: CASSFSDRVEKLFF. In DNA, the CDR3 is TGTGCCAGCAGTTTTTCGGACAGAGTCGAAAAACTGTTTTTT.

This clonotype was recorded many times. The chain has TRBV29-1 and TRBJ2-7; D possibly corresponds to TRBD1 (6 bases). CDR1 SQVTM and CDR2 ANQGSEA come from the germline V gene. Trimming took 1 base from V and 4 from J, leaving 14 bases between them. This CDR3 contains 14 residues. The CDR3: CSVEVSGEGYEQYF. The DNA of the CDR3 is TGCAGCGTTGAAGTTTCAGGGGAAGGGTACGAGCAGTACTTC.

This clonotype came up many times. The chain has TRBV7-2 and TRBJ1-4; D uncertain. CDR3 length: 14 residues. Trimming removed 3 bases from V and 6 bases from J, with 11 bases in between. Germline assignment: CDR1 SGHTA and CDR2 FQGNSA. The CDR3 nucleotides are TGTGCCAGCAGCTTCAGGTCGGGTGATGAAAAACTGTTTTTT. Its protein product is CASSFRSGDEKLFF. Drawing the rest from reference TRBV7-2 and TRBJ1-4, the complete variable domain is GAGVSQSPSNKVTEKGKDVELRCDPISGHTALYWYRQSLGQGLEFLIYFQGNSAPDKSGLPSDRFSAERTGGSVSTLTIQRTQQEDSAVYLCASSFRSGDEKLFFGSGTQLSVL.

There are many counts of this clonotype. This chain links TRBV20-1 with TRBJ2-5; no reliable D call. CDR3 length: 15 residues. Trimming stripped 3 bases from V and 2 bases from J, with 16 bases between. Germline V gene sequence: CDR1 DFQATT, CDR2 SNEGSKA (reference sequence). CDR3 nucleotide sequence: TGCAGTGCTAGTGCTGACTGGAGTACGCAAGAGACCCAGTACTTC. Its translation is CSASADWSTQETQYF.

This clonotype was detected ten times or more. The chain has TRBV4-3 and TRBJ2-1, with D perhaps matching TRBD1 or TRBD2 (6 bases each). With 3 bases removed from V and 5 bases from J, the gap between germline ends came to 14 bases. Germline V gene lookup returns CDR1 LGHNA and CDR2 YSLEER. The CDR3 has 15 amino acids. The CDR3 DNA is TGCGCCAGCAGCCAGGAGGGGGAAAATCACAATGAGCAGTTCTTC. Amino acid sequence: CASSQEGENHNEQFF.

The table lists this clonotype with many counts. The chain recombines TRBV7-2 with TRBJ1-4; TRBD1 matches 9 bases. The CDR3 has 16 residues. Per the germline V gene, CDR1 is SGHTA and CDR2 is FQGNSA. The trim removed 2 bases at V and 4 bases at J, leaving 5 bases unmatched. The CDR3 DNA is TGTGCCAGCAGCTTAACAACAGGGGGCGTTAATGAAAAACTGTTTTTT. This gives the protein CASSLTTGGVNEKLFF. Using reference TRBV7-2 and TRBJ1-4 for the parts outside the CDR3, the full variable domain is GAGVSQSPSNKVTEKGKDVELRCDPISGHTALYWYRQSLGQGLEFLIYFQGNSAPDKSGLPSDRFSAERTGGSVSTLTIQRTQQEDSAVYLCASSLTTGGVNEKLFFGSGTQLSVL.

This clonotype is labeled medium-sized. The CDR3 region has the DNA TGTGCCAGTAGACAACAGGGGGCCTCGAATTCACCCCTCCACTTT. Its protein product is CASRQQGASNSPLHF. V and J are TRBV12-3 or TRBV12-4 and TRBJ1-6; the match to TRBD1 covers 9 bases. Losses at the gene ends were 9 bases for V and 7 bases for J; bases not matched to a gene: 10. CDR3 size: 15 residues.

This clonotype was picked up many times. V is TRBV20-1 and J is TRBJ1-2, with D perhaps matching TRBD1 (5 bases). The CDR3 spans 11 residues. CDR1 is DFQATT, CDR2 SNEGSKA, per germline (reference sequence). Trimming pared 1 base from V and 14 bases from J, leaving 14 bases between. The CDR3 reads CSARGAGARTF. Here the CDR3 DNA reads TGCAGTGCTAGAGGAGCCGGGGCGAGAACCTTC.

Within the sample, this clonotype is medium-sized. The V gene is TRBV5-6, the J gene TRBJ2-1; TRBD2 might be the D (7 bases). The CDR3 consists of 17 residues. CDR1 and CDR2 from the germline V gene are SGHDT and YYEEEE. Trimming cost V 4 bases and J 0 bases, with 17 bases left between them. The CDR3 sequence: CASSPWGGLSSYNEQFF. The CDR3 region has the DNA TGTGCCAGCAGCCCCTGGGGGGGGCTTAGCTCCTACAATGAGCAGTTCTTC.

This clonotype was recorded once. J is TRBJ1-6 and V is TRBV6-1; D gene uncertain. In germline, CDR1 is MNHNS, CDR2 SASEGT. The CDR3 is made up of 15 amino acids. Between the trimmed V and J ends, which lost 6 bases and 6 bases, there was a span of 15 bases. CDR3 amino acids: CASRPTFGGNSPLHF. The CDR3 bases are TGTGCCAGCAGACCCACATTCGGCGGTAATTCACCCCTCCACTTT.

This clonotype came up many times. CDR3 amino acids: CASRETVTETYEQYF. The CDR3 region has the DNA TGCGCCAGCCGCGAAACGGTGACAGAAACCTACGAGCAGTACTTC. V and J are TRBV5-1 and TRBJ2-7; a possible D gene is TRBD1 (5 bases). Trimming cost V 7 bases and J 2 bases, with 19 bases left between them. Looked up from germline, CDR1 is SGHRS and CDR2 is YFSETQ. The CDR3 length is 15 residues.

This clonotype was found many times. The rearrangement links TRBV7-2 to TRBJ2-2, with 11 nucleotides matching TRBD2. The CDR3 contains 16 residues. V was clipped by 4 bases and J by 7 bases; unmatched bases: 8. Germline V gene lookup returns CDR1 SGHTA and CDR2 FQGNSA. DNA of the CDR3: TGTGCCAGCAGCTGGGGGACTAGCGGCAATGGCGGGGAGCTGTTTTTT. Translation: CASSWGTSGNGGELFF.

This clonotype showed up many times. The J gene is TRBJ1-6, the V gene TRBV5-1; no definite D call. CDR3 length: 14 residues. V lost 4 bases and J 7 bases, leaving 12 bases between the germline ends. Germline V CDR1 and CDR2: SGHRS, YFSETQ. CDR3 bases: TGCGCCAGCAGCATCGGACCGGGGAATTCACCCCTCCACTTT. It encodes CASSIGPGNSPLHF.

The CDR3 coding sequence is TGTGCCAGCAGCGGGGGACCAGGCGTCGGGCAGTTCTTC. As protein: CASSGGPGVGQFF. This chain joins TRBV9 and TRBJ2-1, with D perhaps assigned TRBD1 or TRBD2 (5 bases each). This CDR3 comprises 13 residues. Per the germline V gene, CDR1 is SGDLS and CDR2 is YYNGEE. The ends were cut back, 3 bases at V and 12 bases at J, with 16 bases in the middle.

This clonotype was counted a few times. V gene TRBV6-2 or TRBV6-3 combines with J gene TRBJ2-6, with 8 bases matching TRBD2. The CDR3 sequence is 17 residues long. Unmatched junction bases numbered 7, after V lost 6 bases and J lost 0 bases. Germline values: CDR1 MNHEY, CDR2 SVGEGT. CDR3: CASSLTSDSSGANVLTF. CDR3 sequence (DNA): TGTGCCAGCAGCCTGACTAGCGACAGCTCTGGGGCCAACGTCCTGACTTTC.

This clonotype occurred many times. CDR3 nucleotides: TGCAGTGCTTTGCCCCATCTGGGATACGAGCAGTACTTC. Its translation: CSALPHLGYEQYF. The chain is built from TRBV20-1 and TRBJ2-7; no firm D call. This CDR3 is 13 amino acids long. V was cut by 5 bases and J by 4 bases, with 15 bases left in between. Germline values: CDR1 DFQATT, CDR2 SNEGSKA (reference sequence).

This clonotype was detected ten times or more. The chain links TRBV7-9 to TRBJ2-3; 12 positions match TRBD2. This CDR3 is 20 amino acids long. Germline V CDR1 and CDR2: SEHNR, FQNEAQ (reference sequence). V trimming: 7 bases; J trimming: 2 bases; junction bases outside the gene matches: 19. The CDR3 reads CASTYLVLAGGPWDTDTQYF. The CDR3 DNA is TGTGCCAGCACCTACTTAGTGCTAGCGGGAGGGCCCTGGGACACAGATACGCAGTATTTT.

This clonotype was recorded many times. This chain links TRBV18 with TRBJ2-1; 10 bases are a match to TRBD1. The CDR3 totals 16 residues. Germline V lookup: CDR1 KGHSH, CDR2 LQKENI. Trimming took 3 bases from V and 9 from J; bases not matched to a gene: 11. The CDR3 DNA reads TGTGCCAGCTCACCTAGACAGGGGGCGAAAATTGGTGAGCAGTTCTTC. Translation gives CASSPRQGAKIGEQFF.

The table lists this clonotype with many counts. The chain is built from TRBV7-8 and TRBJ2-7; D gene unclear. Trimming pared 2 bases from V and 3 bases from J, leaving 5 bases between. The CDR3 is made up of 12 amino acids. The germline CDR1 and CDR2 sequences are SGHVS and FQNEAQ. CDR3 nucleotide sequence: TGTGCCAGCAGCTTATTCTTCTACGAGCAGTACTTC. Its protein is CASSLFFYEQYF.

This clonotype was observed at least ten times. This chain links TRBV28 with TRBJ1-5; D is ambiguous. This CDR3 has 12 amino acids. V lost 1 base to trimming and J lost 5 bases, with 3 bases between them. Germline V gene data show CDR1 as MDHEN and CDR2 as SYDVKM. The CDR3 region is CASSLLYQPQHF. The CDR3 DNA sequence: TGTGCCAGCAGTTTATTGTATCAGCCCCAGCATTTT.

There are many counts of this clonotype. The chain combines TRBV9 with TRBJ2-1; D call uncertain. V was trimmed by 4 bases and J by 1 base, leaving 12 bases between them. Germline assignment: CDR1 SGDLS and CDR2 YYNGEE. CDR3 length: 15 amino acids. DNA for the CDR3: TGTGCCAGCAGCCCCCCCCTTGTTTCCTACAATGAGCAGTTCTTC. This sequence encodes CASSPPLVSYNEQFF.

This clonotype is labeled as medium-sized. This chain connects TRBV20-1 to TRBJ2-1, with TRBD1 as a possible D gene (5 bases). Trimming pared 3 bases from V and 4 bases from J, leaving 19 bases between. CDR1 is DFQATT and CDR2 is SNEGSKA in the germline V gene (reference sequence). The CDR3 covers 16 residues. CDR3 in amino acids: CSASDETAPVYNEQFF. The CDR3 coding sequence is TGCAGTGCTAGTGACGAGACAGCGCCCGTGTACAATGAGCAGTTCTTC.

This clonotype was seen at least ten times. The chain couples TRBV29-1 to TRBJ1-1; 9 bases line up with TRBD1. Germline CDR1 is SQVTM and CDR2 is ANQGSEA. The V and J ends lost 4 bases and 4 bases, in that order; junction bases with no gene match: 4. The CDR3 runs 13 residues. CDR3 sequence (DNA): TGCAGCGTTGTCGGACAGGGGATCACTGAAGCTTTCTTT. As protein: CSVVGQGITEAFF.

There are many counts of this clonotype. The V gene is TRBV5-1, the J gene TRBJ2-7, with 7 bases that match TRBD1. This CDR3 is built from 14 residues. Germline CDR1 and CDR2: SGHRS and YFSETQ. The ends lost 1 base at V and 2 bases at J; junction bases unmatched: 3. The CDR3 DNA reads TGCGCCAGCAGCTTGTACAGGGGTGCCTACGAGCAGTACTTC. Protein sequence: CASSLYRGAYEQYF.